This TCR beta chain was documented in a study of blood T cell repertoires in COVID-19. About the study: Researchers got acute and convalescent COVID-19 samples from the United States, Italy and Spain. Sources were T cells, B-cell-depleted T cells, or PBMCs; the material itself was cDNA or gDNA.

The V and J ends lost 5 bases and 5 bases, in that order; junction bases with no gene match: 6. Germline loops: CDR1 LNHDA, CDR2 SQIVND (reference sequence). The CDR3 totals 15 residues. As originally analysed: For nucleated cells, counts were estimated from reference gene primer amplification. Clones were read by immunoSEQ multiplex PCR, and TCRdb kept only the in-frame ones, dropping some. That table is the source of V, J and clone size, and D and trimming were worked out from the DNA. Altogether roughly 97,000 clones are present, around 85% being singletons, with the ten largest covering approximately 3.3%.

V is TRBV19 and J is TRBJ1-5; 10 positions agree with TRBD1. The sample comprised peripheral blood. The TCR comes from an elderly woman with active or convalescent COVID-19. The CDR3 reads CASSWTGGRDQPQHF. CDR3 DNA: TGTGCCAGTAGTTGGACAGGGGGTCGGGATCAGCCCCAGCATTTT.